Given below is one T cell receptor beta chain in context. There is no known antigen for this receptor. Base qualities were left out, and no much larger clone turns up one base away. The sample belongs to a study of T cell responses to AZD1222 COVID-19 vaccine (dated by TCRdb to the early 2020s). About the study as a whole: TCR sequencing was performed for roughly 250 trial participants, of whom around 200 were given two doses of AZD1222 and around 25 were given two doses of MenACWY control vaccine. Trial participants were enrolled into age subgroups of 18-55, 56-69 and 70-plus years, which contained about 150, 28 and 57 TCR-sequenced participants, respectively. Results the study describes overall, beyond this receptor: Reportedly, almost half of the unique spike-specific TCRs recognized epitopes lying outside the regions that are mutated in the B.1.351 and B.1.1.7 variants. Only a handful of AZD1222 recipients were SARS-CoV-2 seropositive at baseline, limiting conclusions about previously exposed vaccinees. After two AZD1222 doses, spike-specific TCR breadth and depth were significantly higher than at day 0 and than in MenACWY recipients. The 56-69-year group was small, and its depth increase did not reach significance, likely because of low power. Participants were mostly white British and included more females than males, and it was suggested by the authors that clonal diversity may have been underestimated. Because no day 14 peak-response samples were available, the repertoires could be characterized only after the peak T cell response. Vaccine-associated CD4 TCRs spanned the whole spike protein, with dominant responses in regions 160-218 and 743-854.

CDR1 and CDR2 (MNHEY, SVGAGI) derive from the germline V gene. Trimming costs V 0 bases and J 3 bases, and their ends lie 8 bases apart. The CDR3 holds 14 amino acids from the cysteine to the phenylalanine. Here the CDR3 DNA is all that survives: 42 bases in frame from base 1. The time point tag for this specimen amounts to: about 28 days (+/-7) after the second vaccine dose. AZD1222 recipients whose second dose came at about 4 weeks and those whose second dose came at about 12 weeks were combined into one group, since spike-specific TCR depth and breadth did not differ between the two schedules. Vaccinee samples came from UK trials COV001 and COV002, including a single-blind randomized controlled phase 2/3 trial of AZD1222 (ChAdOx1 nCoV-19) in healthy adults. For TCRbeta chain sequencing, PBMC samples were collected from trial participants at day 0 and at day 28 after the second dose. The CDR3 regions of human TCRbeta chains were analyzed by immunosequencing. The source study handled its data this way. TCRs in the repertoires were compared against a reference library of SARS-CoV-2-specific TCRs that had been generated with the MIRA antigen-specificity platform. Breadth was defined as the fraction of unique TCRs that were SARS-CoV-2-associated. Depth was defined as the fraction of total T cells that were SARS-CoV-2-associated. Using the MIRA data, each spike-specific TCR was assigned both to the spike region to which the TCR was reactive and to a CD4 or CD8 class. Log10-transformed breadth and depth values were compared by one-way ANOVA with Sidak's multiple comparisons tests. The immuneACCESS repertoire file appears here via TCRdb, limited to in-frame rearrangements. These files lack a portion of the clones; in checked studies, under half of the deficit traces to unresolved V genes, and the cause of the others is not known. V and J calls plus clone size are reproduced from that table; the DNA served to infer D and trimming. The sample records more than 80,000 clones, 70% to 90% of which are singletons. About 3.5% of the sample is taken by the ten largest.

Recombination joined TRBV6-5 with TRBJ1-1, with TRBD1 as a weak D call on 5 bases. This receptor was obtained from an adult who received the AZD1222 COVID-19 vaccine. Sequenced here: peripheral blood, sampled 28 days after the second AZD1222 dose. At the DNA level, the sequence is TGTGCCAGCAGTTACTCCCAGGGAGACACTGAAGCTTTCTTT. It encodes CASSYSQGDTEAFF.